One T cell receptor beta chain is described in this entry. Its antigen is currently not known. Base quality data are lacking; no much larger clone is found one base away. The source of the sample is a study of PD-L1 blockade in urothelial cancer (TCRdb year 2017). General notes on the study: Every patient began therapy at some point between 2013 and 2015 and was given atezolizumab 1,200 mg intravenously every 3 weeks. About 90% of the 29 patients were males with bladder-origin urothelial cancer, and 18 of 29 reported a prior smoking history. Patients had an ECOG performance status of 0 or 1 and had received between 0 and 3 prior chemotherapy regimens. Blood samples were analyzed 3 weeks after the start of treatment (second dose) and 6 weeks after the start of treatment. Blood samples gave a median of roughly 150,000 T cells and tens of thousands of unique TCRs, with a median clonality of approximately 0.08. Somatic, immune and clinical correlates of response to PD-L1 blockade with atezolizumab in urothelial cancer were the focus of an exploratory multi-omic analysis. TCR sequencing covered pretreatment tumor samples and matched, serially collected peripheral blood taken before and after atezolizumab treatment. Progression-free survival longer than 6 months counted as durable clinical benefit, and TCR features were additionally tested against both progression-free and overall survival. In the same patients, whole exome sequencing and RNA sequencing of pretreatment tumors were performed in addition to TCR sequencing. Durable clinical benefit was achieved by nine patients and was not achieved by 20 patients. Pretreatment blood TCR-seq was available for about 27 patients, at least one posttreatment blood collection was obtained for about 25 patients, and tumor TCR-seq was available for about 25 patients.

From the cysteine through the phenylalanine, the CDR3 covers 14 amino acids. Only the CDR3 DNA is retained, 42 bases long and in frame from the first base. Per the germline V gene (reference sequence), GTSNPN is the CDR1 and SVGIG is the CDR2. Trimming leaves V shorter by 5 bases and J shorter by 6 bases, with the junction holding 10 bases beyond the gene matches. The research as a whole found: A pretreatment peripheral blood TCR clonality below the median was linked to improved progression-free and overall survival. Among patients with durable benefit, tumor-associated TCR clones showed greater expansion in peripheral blood 3 weeks after treatment started (n ≈ 21, p = 0.022). Because the sample size was small (n of about 30) and many of the analyses were exploratory, the results are meant to be hypothesis-generating.

This sample's time point label indicates: peripheral blood 6 weeks after treatment start. The cohort comprised 25 to 35 patients with locally advanced or metastatic urothelial carcinoma treated at Memorial Sloan Kettering on a trial protocol. Peripheral blood mononuclear cells were collected pretreatment and during treatment, with between 1 and 8 total time points obtained per patient. The Qiagen DNeasy Blood extraction kit was used to purify genomic DNA from total PBMCs and tumor samples. PBMCs were collected pretreatment and during treatment and were isolated and stored as previously described. To estimate absolute template abundance from read counts, synthetic TCR analog templates were spiked into each PCR. The immunoSEQ assay used bias-controlled V and J gene primers to amplify TCRbeta CDR3 regions from genomic DNA. Rearranged TCRbeta segments were sequenced at approximately 20X coverage. The paper's processing steps were these. Sequencing errors were corrected by clustering, and CDR3s were annotated against IMGT so that V, D and J genes could be assigned. Out-of-frame and stop-codon sequences were excluded, and only productive TCRbeta rearrangements were used in downstream analyses. Clonality was computed as one minus Shannon entropy normalized by the log of the number of unique productive sequences. Clones differing between time points or between blood and tumor were identified by Fisher's exact test with Benjamini-Hochberg correction at adjusted p below 0.01. TCRdb mirrors the immuneACCESS table, restricted to in-frame sequences. Some clones are absent from its copies; in checked studies, under half trace to an unresolved V gene, and the reason for the others is unknown. The V and J calls and clone size come from that table; D and trimming were worked out from the DNA. The sample records 25,000 to 35,000 clones, around four fifths of which are singletons. The biggest ten clones account for approximately 3% of the sample.

The source of this sequence is a man between 65 and 85 years old with urothelial cancer. Sample: PBMCs, taken around atezolizumab (anti-PD-L1) treatment. The chain is encoded by TRBV30 joined to TRBJ2-7; TRBD1 matches 10 bases in the middle. The CDR3 is CAWGPGQGPSEQYF. The nucleotide sequence is given as TGTGCCTGGGGACCGGGACAGGGGCCATCCGAGCAGTACTTC.